The 27 T cell receptor beta chains presented below share a single source sample, sequenced in a study of type 1 regulatory T cells. Antigens for these TCRs are unknown. Each CDR3 protein is one row after TCRdb ran MiXCR on the reads. The sample lists tens of thousands of distinct CDR3 sequences, approximately 50% occurring once. The sequenced material came from cultured non-Tr1 T cells, either the whole culture or a sorted T cell fraction (not recorded which). These receptors originate from a human donor in good health.

CDR3 sequence reads: CATSGEGIVGFNSPLHF. For the CDR3, the DNA is TGTGCCACTTCTGGGGAAGGGATCGTTGGCTTCAATTCACCCCTCCACTTT. V gene TRBV6-6 combines with J gene TRBJ1-6, with D unresolved. The CDR3 loop spans 17 amino acids. Trimming took 10 bases from V and 7 from J, leaving 26 bases between them. Per the germline V gene, CDR1 is MNHNY and CDR2 is SVGAGI (reference sequence).

The genes are TRBV28 and TRBJ2-2; 8 nucleotides match TRBD2. V dropped 1 base and J dropped 4; count of bases not matched to a gene: 14. The CDR3 covers 19 residues. CDR1 MDHEN and CDR2 SYDVKM come from the germline V gene. In DNA, the CDR3 is TGTGCCAGCAGTTTATATTCAAATTCGGGCGGGGGGAGCACCGGGGAGCTGTTTTTT. Its translation: CASSLYSNSGGGSTGELFF.

The chain couples TRBV19 to TRBJ2-1; 13 bases align to TRBD2. The CDR3 has 17 amino acids. Losses at the gene ends were 2 bases for V and 9 bases for J; bases not matched to a gene: 10. The germline gives CDR1 LNHDA, CDR2 SQIVND (reference sequence). CDR3 protein: CASSIPGLAGFVGEQFF. CDR3 nucleotide sequence: TGTGCCAGTAGTATACCGGGACTAGCGGGGTTCGTGGGTGAGCAGTTCTTC.

The table lists this clonotype with a few counts. This CDR3 is CSARPTGKLTSPLHF. The CDR3 DNA reads TGCAGTGCTAGACCCACAGGGAAGCTAACTTCACCCCTCCACTTT. The chain has TRBV20-1 and TRBJ1-6, with a tentative D call TRBD1 (6 bases). V lost 2 bases and J 9 bases, leaving 17 bases between the germline ends. Germline CDR1 and CDR2: DFQATT and SNEGSKA (reference sequence). CDR3 size: 15 residues.

For this clonotype: One end of the junction does not line up with germline, which may come from a read error. The rearrangement joins TRBV12-3 or TRBV12-4 to TRBJ1-3; no reliable D call. The CDR3 extends over 15 amino acids. The CDR3 is CASSLGRRSGDTIYF. The CDR3 DNA reads TGTGCCAGCAGTCTCGGACGCCGCTCTGGAGACACCATATATTTT.

The chain recombines TRBV5-1 with TRBJ2-3, with D maybe TRBD2 (7 bases). The CDR3 covers 15 residues. The V end was cut by 0 bases, the J end by 4 bases, with 12 bases between. CDR1 and CDR2 (germline): SGHRS, YFSETQ. This CDR3 is CASSLAWGGADTQYF. The DNA of the CDR3 is TGCGCCAGCAGCTTGGCGTGGGGGGGCGCAGATACGCAGTATTTT.

V gene TRBV20-1 combines with J gene TRBJ2-1; 9 bases map to TRBD2. CDR3 length: 16 amino acids. Per germline, CDR1 DFQATT and CDR2 SNEGSKA (reference sequence). V shed 0 bases, J shed 6 bases, and the junction held 9 bases outside the gene matches. CDR3 region: CSARDSQRGDPNEQFF. CDR3 sequence (DNA): TGCAGTGCTAGAGATTCACAGCGGGGGGACCCCAATGAGCAGTTCTTC.

The chain employs TRBV12-3 or TRBV12-4 and TRBJ1-6, with 7 bases identical to TRBD1. This CDR3 has 15 residues. The ends lost 5 bases at V and 4 bases at J; junction bases unmatched: 5. Here the CDR3 reads CASSPGQLYNSPLHF. The CDR3 DNA reads as TGTGCCAGCAGTCCGGGACAGCTTTATAATTCACCCCTCCACTTT.

This chain joins TRBV6-6 and TRBJ2-1; 10 positions match TRBD2. V dropped 8 bases and J dropped 1; count of bases not matched to a gene: 2. The CDR3 is made up of 14 amino acids. The germline CDR1 and CDR2 sequences are MNHNY and SVGAGI (reference sequence). The CDR3 region is CASQTSGSYNEQFF. The CDR3 DNA sequence: TGTGCCAGCCAGACTAGCGGGTCCTACAATGAGCAGTTCTTC.

This clonotype was observed a handful of times. The V call is TRBV14, the J call TRBJ1-2, with 8 nucleotides matching TRBD1. The CDR3 spans 18 residues. V dropped 7 bases and J dropped 8; count of bases not matched to a gene: 24. Germline V CDR1 and CDR2: SGHDN, FVKESK. CDR3: CASTLAISRDRLIGGYTF. DNA for the CDR3: TGTGCCAGCACCCTCGCCATCTCTCGGGACAGGTTAATTGGCGGCTACACCTTC.

The CDR3 loop reads CASSDLGVTGAGGANVLTF. In DNA form, the CDR3 reads TGCGCCAGCAGCGACCTCGGGGTGACAGGGGCAGGTGGGGCCAACGTCCTGACTTTC. V is TRBV5-1 and J is TRBJ2-6; TRBD1 matches 8 bases. The J segment lost 3 bases and the V segment lost 4 bases, leaving 15 bases of the junction unmatched. Germline values: CDR1 SGHRS, CDR2 YFSETQ. The CDR3 covers 19 residues. Filled out from reference TRBV5-1 and TRBJ2-6, the complete variable domain reads KAGVTQTPRYLIKTRGQQVTLSCSPISGHRSVSWYQQTPGQGLQFLFEYFSETQRNKGNFPGRFSGRQFSNSRSEMNVSTLELGDSALYLCASSDLGVTGAGGANVLTFGAGSRLTVL.

This clonotype was counted only a few times. The chain couples TRBV20-1 to TRBJ1-1; D is perhaps TRBD1 (5 bases). This CDR3 comprises 12 residues. CDR1 is DFQATT and CDR2 is SNEGSKA in the germline V gene (reference sequence). The CDR3 region is CRPTSRGSEAFF. The DNA for the CDR3 is TGCAGACCGACCAGTAGGGGCTCTGAAGCTTTCTTT.

The chain couples TRBV6-1 to TRBJ2-4; TRBD1 agrees at 7 bases. The CDR3 has 16 amino acids. Germline CDR1 and CDR2: MNHNS and SASEGT. V dropped 6 bases and J dropped 7; count of bases not matched to a gene: 15. This CDR3 reads CASRQVGTAGGNIQYF. Written as DNA, the CDR3 is TGTGCCAGCAGACAAGTCGGGACAGCCGGCGGCAACATTCAGTACTTC.

The V gene is TRBV7-8, the J gene TRBJ1-6; D is ambiguous. V was pared by 4 bases and J by 7 bases, with 11 bases between. Germline loops: CDR1 SGHVS, CDR2 FQNEAQ. The CDR3 spans 14 residues. In DNA form, the CDR3 reads TGTGCCAGCAGCTACTTTGGACGAAATTCACCCCTCCACTTT. Translation gives CASSYFGRNSPLHF.

This rearrangement joins TRBV7-2 to TRBJ2-2; 10 bases align to TRBD2. The CDR3 spans 16 residues. Unmatched junction bases numbered 3, after V lost 0 bases and J lost 5 bases. In germline, CDR1 is SGHTA, CDR2 FQGNSA. CDR3 region: CASSLAGTSVTGELFF. The CDR3, as DNA: TGTGCCAGCAGCTTAGCGGGGACTAGCGTGACCGGGGAGCTGTTTTTT.

This clonotype was seen only a few times. The chain employs TRBV12-3 or TRBV12-4 and TRBJ2-1; TRBD2 matches at 14 bases. Trimming took 4 bases from V and 5 from J; bases not matched to a gene: 1. The CDR3 is 15 amino acids. As DNA, the CDR3 is TGTGCCAGCAGTTCGACTAGCGGGGGGGACAATGAGCAGTTCTTC. This gives the protein CASSSTSGGDNEQFF.

The gene calls are TRBV15 and TRBJ2-7, with D perhaps matching TRBD1 (6 bases). The CDR3 spans 15 residues. V was pared by 3 bases and J by 0 bases, with 12 bases between. Looked up from germline, CDR1 is LNHNV and CDR2 is YYDKDF (reference sequence). This CDR3 reads CATSRAGTPSYEQYF. The CDR3 nucleotides read TGTGCCACCAGCAGGGCCGGGACACCCTCCTACGAGCAGTACTTC.

This chain joins TRBV5-4 and TRBJ1-1; no reliable D call. V lost 0 bases and J 0 bases, leaving 3 bases between the germline ends. Germline V gene sequence: CDR1 SGHNT, CDR2 YYREEE (reference sequence). CDR3 length: 13 residues. The CDR3 nucleotides read TGTGCCAGCAGCTTGGGTGTGAACACTGAAGCTTTCTTT. Its protein product is CASSLGVNTEAFF.

The chain recombines TRBV7-2 with TRBJ2-3, with D tentatively TRBD1 (5 bases). The germline V gene encodes CDR1 SGHTA and CDR2 FQGNSA. CDR3 size: 14 residues. V was clipped by 1 base and J by 3 bases, with 8 bases between them. CDR3 coding DNA: TGTGCCAGCAGCTTAGACCCAGGGACAGATACGCAGTATTTT. Protein sequence: CASSLDPGTDTQYF.

A remark on this clonotype: Relative to the germline gene, one junction end is altered; a read error may explain this. The J gene is TRBJ1-5, the V gene TRBV19; D gene ambiguous. Germline V CDR1 and CDR2: LNHDA, SQIVND (reference sequence). CDR3 size: 16 residues. In nucleotides, the CDR3 is TGTGCCAGTAGTATAGATCCCTTTCTGGTCAATCAGGCCCAGCATTTT. Protein product: CASSIDPFLVNQAQHF.

This clonotype was picked up a small number of times. The rearrangement joins TRBV30 to TRBJ1-5; D remains ambiguous. V dropped 0 bases and J dropped 4 bases, with 4 bases sitting between them. This CDR3 contains 12 residues. The germline CDR1 and CDR2 sequences are GTSNPN and SVGIG (reference sequence). DNA for the CDR3: TGTGCCTGGAGTGTGGCTAATCAGCCCCAGCATTTT. This codes for CAWSVANQPQHF. Variable domain in full (rest from reference TRBV30 and TRBJ1-5): SQTIHQWPATLVQPVGSPLSLECTVEGTSNPNLYWYRQAAGRGLQLLFYSVGIGQISSEVPQNLSASRPQDRQFILSSKKLLLSDSGFYLCAWSVANQPQHFGDGTRLSIL.

This sequence joins TRBV5-1 and TRBJ1-1; D not certain. With 0 bases removed from V and 7 bases from J, the gap between germline ends came to 16 bases. This CDR3 comprises 15 residues. Germline V lookup: CDR1 SGHRS, CDR2 YFSETQ. CDR3 protein: CASSLDGNAIVEAFF. Here the CDR3 DNA reads TGCGCCAGCAGCTTGGACGGAAACGCTATAGTTGAAGCTTTCTTT.

This rearrangement joins TRBV9 to TRBJ2-7, with no clear D. V was pared by 5 bases and J by 6 bases, with 12 bases between. The CDR3 spans 12 residues. Germline V gene lookup returns CDR1 SGDLS and CDR2 YYNGEE. In DNA form, the CDR3 reads TGTGCCAGCAGTACTTACAATGGCGAGCAGTACTTC. Encoded protein: CASSTYNGEQYF.

The J gene is TRBJ1-1, the V gene TRBV6-5; TRBD1 agrees at 11 bases. The CDR3 covers 15 residues. Germline loops: CDR1 MNHEY, CDR2 SVGAGI. Trimming took 5 bases from V and 8 from J; bases not matched to a gene: 10. The CDR3 DNA reads as TGTGCCAGCAGTCCGGGACAGGGGGGCCCTTTCGAAGCTTTCTTT. Translation: CASSPGQGGPFEAFF.

The V and J genes are TRBV5-1 and TRBJ2-2, with D unclear. V was cut by 0 bases and J by 6 bases, with 6 bases left in between. Germline CDR1 is SGHRS and CDR2 is YFSETQ. This CDR3 has 13 amino acids. In nucleotides, the CDR3 is TGCGCCAGCAGCTTGGTGGGTTCCGGGGAGCTGTTTTTT. Residues: CASSLVGSGELFF.

V usage is TRBV4-2 and J usage is TRBJ2-3; 9 nucleotides agree with TRBD2. The CDR3 spans 20 residues. With V trimmed by 0 bases and J by 2 bases, 15 bases remained unmatched. Germline values: CDR1 LGHNA, CDR2 YNFKEQ. The chain's CDR3 is CASSQELRRPAGGSTDTQYF. CDR3 coding DNA: TGTGCCAGCAGCCAAGAGCTTCGGCGGCCAGCGGGGGGATCCACAGATACGCAGTATTTT.

Relative to its sample, this clonotype is medium-sized (0.01 to 0.1%). This chain uses TRBV20-1 with TRBJ1-5, with a tentative D call TRBD1 (6 bases). Germline-derived CDR1 and CDR2 are DFQATT and SNEGSKA (reference sequence). The CDR3 loop spans 14 amino acids. Trimming shortened V by 6 bases and J by 4 bases, and 16 bases separated the two germline ends. The CDR3 reads CSAWEDSGNQPQHF. CDR3 DNA sequence: TGCAGTGCGTGGGAGGACAGTGGGAATCAGCCCCAGCATTTT.